A selection of T cell receptor beta chains follows, all from one sample in a study of identical twins. TCRdb reprocessed the 5' RACE reads with MiXCR, giving one entry per CDR3 protein. The sample lists approximately 600,000 distinct CDR3 sequences; roughly 9.5% were seen once. The data were also submitted as part of a second study, on yellow fever vaccine responses in identical twins.

The sample was PBMCs. The source of these receptors is a woman aged 18-29 years in good health. Each CDR3 is given with its conserved first and last residue. The order of the fields is J gene, clone size, CDR3 length, V gene, D gene, CDR3 DNA, CDR3 protein. A D gene is named only where the DNA matches it firmly. Clone size is given for some rows only: seen once, a few or many times, or a class if the clone is expanded.

J gene: TRBJ2-2
clone size: many
CDR3 length: 17
V gene: TRBV15
D gene: TRBD1
CDR3 DNA: TGTGCCACCAGCAGAGATTCGTCGGGACAGGGTGCCGGGGAGCTGTTTTTT
CDR3 protein: CATSRDSSGQGAGELFF

J gene: TRBJ1-2
clone size: NA
CDR3 length: 15
V gene: TRBV15
D gene: NA
CDR3 DNA: TGTGCCACCAGACCAACCGGGACGGACCTCTATGGCTACACCTTC
CDR3 protein: CATRPTGTDLYGYTF

J gene: TRBJ2-3
clone size: few
CDR3 length: 13
V gene: TRBV30
D gene: NA
CDR3 DNA: TGTGCCTGGGCTAGGGACTTCACAGATACGCAGTATTTT
CDR3 protein: CAWARDFTDTQYF

J gene: TRBJ2-2
clone size: few
CDR3 length: 15
V gene: TRBV6-2/TRBV6-3
D gene: TRBD1
CDR3 DNA: TGTGCCAGCAGTTTGTGGACAGGGAACACCGGGGAGCTGTTTTTT
CDR3 protein: CASSLWTGNTGELFF

J gene: TRBJ1-5
clone size: many
CDR3 length: 16
V gene: TRBV18
D gene: NA
CDR3 DNA: TGTGCCAGCTCACCGGCTCGGGCTCAGGGCAATCAGCCCCAGCATTTT
CDR3 protein: CASSPARAQGNQPQHF

J gene: TRBJ2-1
clone size: few
CDR3 length: 14
V gene: TRBV29-1
D gene: NA
CDR3 DNA: TGCAGCGTTGCTTACGGGAGCTCCTACAATGAGCAGTTCTTC
CDR3 protein: CSVAYGSSYNEQFF

J gene: TRBJ2-2
clone size: many
CDR3 length: 17
V gene: TRBV6-2/TRBV6-3
D gene: NA
CDR3 DNA: TGTGCCAGCAGTTACAGGCGCGGGGGCACCGACACCGGGGAGCTGTTTTTT
CDR3 protein: CASSYRRGGTDTGELFF

J gene: TRBJ2-2
clone size: few
CDR3 length: 14
V gene: TRBV11-2
D gene: NA
CDR3 DNA: TGTGCCAGCAGCTTAGATGCCCCGATCGGGGAGCTGTTTTTT
CDR3 protein: CASSLDAPIGELFF

J gene: TRBJ2-5
clone size: NA
CDR3 length: 12
V gene: TRBV5-1
D gene: NA
CDR3 DNA: TGCGCCAGCAGCTTGGCCAAAGAGACCCAGTACTTC
CDR3 protein: CASSLAKETQYF

J gene: TRBJ2-5
clone size: many
CDR3 length: 12
V gene: TRBV29-1
D gene: NA
CDR3 DNA: TGCAGCGTTGACGGGGTGCGGGAGACCCAGTACTTC
CDR3 protein: CSVDGVRETQYF

J gene: TRBJ2-3
clone size: many
CDR3 length: 14
V gene: TRBV20-1
D gene: TRBD2
CDR3 DNA: TGCAGTGCTGGACTAGCGGGGGGGACAGATACGCAGTATTTT
CDR3 protein: CSAGLAGGTDTQYF

J gene: TRBJ2-3
clone size: few
CDR3 length: 14
V gene: TRBV4-2
D gene: TRBD2
CDR3 DNA: TGTGCCAGCACCTCGGGGGGACCCCCAGATACGCAGTATTTT
CDR3 protein: CASTSGGPPDTQYF

J gene: TRBJ1-1
clone size: few
CDR3 length: 14
V gene: TRBV9
D gene: NA
CDR3 DNA: TGTGCCAGCAGCGTAGCCTCAGGGAACACTGAAGCTTTCTTT
CDR3 protein: CASSVASGNTEAFF

J gene: TRBJ2-7
clone size: few
CDR3 length: 14
V gene: TRBV6-1
D gene: TRBD2
CDR3 DNA: TGTGCCAGCAGTAAACTAGCGGGGGTCTACGAGCAGTACTTC
CDR3 protein: CASSKLAGVYEQYF

J gene: TRBJ2-5
clone size: many
CDR3 length: 16
V gene: TRBV6-1
D gene: NA
CDR3 DNA: TGTGCCAGCAGCCCGCGTTCTAGGTCGACTCAAGAGACCCAGTACTTC
CDR3 protein: CASSPRSRSTQETQYF

J gene: TRBJ2-7
clone size: NA
CDR3 length: 15
V gene: TRBV20-1
D gene: NA
CDR3 DNA: TGCAGTGCCTACCAACCGGGAATTTCGGTCTACGAGCAGTACTTC
CDR3 protein: CSAYQPGISVYEQYF

J gene: TRBJ2-7
clone size: NA
CDR3 length: 15
V gene: TRBV28
D gene: NA
CDR3 DNA: TGTGCCAGCAGTTGGGCAGGCCGGTTCTCCTACGAGCAGTACTTC
CDR3 protein: CASSWAGRFSYEQYF

J gene: TRBJ2-7
clone size: few
CDR3 length: 13
V gene: TRBV4-2
D gene: NA
CDR3 DNA: TGTGCCAGCAGCCAAGATTTGGCGGACTTCGTTGGTTTC
CDR3 protein: CASSQDLADFVGF

J gene: TRBJ2-7
clone size: few
CDR3 length: 14
V gene: TRBV29-1
D gene: NA
CDR3 DNA: TGCAGCGTTTACGGGGACGACGGCCGCTACGAGCAGTACTTC
CDR3 protein: CSVYGDDGRYEQYF

J gene: TRBJ2-7
clone size: NA
CDR3 length: 14
V gene: TRBV6-1
D gene: NA
CDR3 DNA: TGTGCCAGCGGCGGGCCAAAATTTTTGGCCGAGCAGTACTTC
CDR3 protein: CASGGPKFLAEQYF

J gene: TRBJ2-5
clone size: NA
CDR3 length: 13
V gene: TRBV20-1
D gene: TRBD1
CDR3 DNA: TGCAGCGTAGGGAGACAGGGGTTTGAGACCCAGTACTTC
CDR3 protein: CSVGRQGFETQYF

J gene: TRBJ2-2
clone size: many
CDR3 length: 14
V gene: TRBV29-1
D gene: TRBD2
CDR3 DNA: TGCAGCGTTTTGGGACTAGCGGGGTCCGGGGAGCTGTTTTTT
CDR3 protein: CSVLGLAGSGELFF

J gene: TRBJ2-7
clone size: few
CDR3 length: 16
V gene: TRBV20-1
D gene: NA
CDR3 DNA: TGCAGTGCCACCTCCCCCCTAGGGGGGGGTCTCAACGAGCAGTACTTC
CDR3 protein: CSATSPLGGGLNEQYF

J gene: TRBJ2-2
clone size: many
CDR3 length: 19
V gene: TRBV11-2
D gene: NA
CDR3 DNA: TGTGCCAGCAGCTTAAGGTTTAGAGCTGGGACATCGAACACCGGGGAGCTGTTTTTT
CDR3 protein: CASSLRFRAGTSNTGELFF

J gene: TRBJ2-7
clone size: many
CDR3 length: 17
V gene: TRBV4-2
D gene: NA
CDR3 DNA: TGTGCCAGCAGCCAAGTGGGGGGCTCGGCGAATACCTACGAGCAGTACTTC
CDR3 protein: CASSQVGGSANTYEQYF

J gene: TRBJ2-7
clone size: few
CDR3 length: 15
V gene: TRBV5-5
D gene: NA
CDR3 DNA: TGTGCCAGCCAGCTTGTGCCCCTAGGGGCCTACGAGCAGTACTTC
CDR3 protein: CASQLVPLGAYEQYF

J gene: TRBJ2-2
clone size: many
CDR3 length: 16
V gene: TRBV10-2
D gene: TRBD1
CDR3 DNA: TGCGCCAGCAGGGAGACAGGGGGCGGAATCACCGGGGAGCTGTTTTTT
CDR3 protein: CASRETGGGITGELFF

J gene: TRBJ1-5
clone size: many
CDR3 length: 17
V gene: TRBV28
D gene: TRBD1
CDR3 DNA: TGTGCCAGCAGTTCAGCCCCCGTGGGACAGGGATCTCAGCCCCAGCATTTT
CDR3 protein: CASSSAPVGQGSQPQHF

J gene: TRBJ2-1
clone size: once
CDR3 length: 14
V gene: TRBV12-3/TRBV12-4
D gene: NA
CDR3 DNA: TGTGCCAGCAGTTGCCCCGCGGGCTACAATGAGCAGTTCTTC
CDR3 protein: CASSCPAGYNEQFF

J gene: TRBJ2-5
clone size: NA
CDR3 length: 15
V gene: TRBV6-1
D gene: TRBD1
CDR3 DNA: TGTGCCAGCAGACCTAACACAGGGGGTAGGGAGACCCAGTACTTC
CDR3 protein: CASRPNTGGRETQYF

J gene: TRBJ2-1
clone size: many
CDR3 length: 15
V gene: TRBV18
D gene: NA
CDR3 DNA: TGTGCCAGCTCACCACCTCTTGGTGGGGGTGGTGAGCAGTTCTTC
CDR3 protein: CASSPPLGGGGEQFF